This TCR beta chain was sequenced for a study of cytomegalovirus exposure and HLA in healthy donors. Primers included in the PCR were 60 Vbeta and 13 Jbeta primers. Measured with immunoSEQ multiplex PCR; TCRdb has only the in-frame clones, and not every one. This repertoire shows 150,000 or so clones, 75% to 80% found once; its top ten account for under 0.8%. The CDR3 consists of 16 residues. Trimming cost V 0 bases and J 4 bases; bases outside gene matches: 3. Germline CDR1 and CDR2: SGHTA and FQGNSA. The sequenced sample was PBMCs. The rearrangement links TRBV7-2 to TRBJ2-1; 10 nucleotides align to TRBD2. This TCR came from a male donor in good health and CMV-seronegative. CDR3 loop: CASSLAGTSVYNEQFF. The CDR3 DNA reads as TGTGCCAGCAGCTTAGCAGGGACTAGCGTATACAATGAGCAGTTCTTC.